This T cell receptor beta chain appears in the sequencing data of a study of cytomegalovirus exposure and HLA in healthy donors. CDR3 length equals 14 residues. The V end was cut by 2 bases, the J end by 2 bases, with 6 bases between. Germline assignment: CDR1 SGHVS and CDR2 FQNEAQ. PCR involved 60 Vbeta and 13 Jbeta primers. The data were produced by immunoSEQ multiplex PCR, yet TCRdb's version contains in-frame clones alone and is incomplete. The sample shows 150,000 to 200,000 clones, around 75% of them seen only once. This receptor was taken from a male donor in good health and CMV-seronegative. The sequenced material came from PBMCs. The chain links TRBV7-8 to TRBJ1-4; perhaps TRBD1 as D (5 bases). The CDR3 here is CASSLSGTNEKLFF. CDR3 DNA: TGTGCCAGCAGCTTATCAGGGACTAATGAAAAACTGTTTTTT.